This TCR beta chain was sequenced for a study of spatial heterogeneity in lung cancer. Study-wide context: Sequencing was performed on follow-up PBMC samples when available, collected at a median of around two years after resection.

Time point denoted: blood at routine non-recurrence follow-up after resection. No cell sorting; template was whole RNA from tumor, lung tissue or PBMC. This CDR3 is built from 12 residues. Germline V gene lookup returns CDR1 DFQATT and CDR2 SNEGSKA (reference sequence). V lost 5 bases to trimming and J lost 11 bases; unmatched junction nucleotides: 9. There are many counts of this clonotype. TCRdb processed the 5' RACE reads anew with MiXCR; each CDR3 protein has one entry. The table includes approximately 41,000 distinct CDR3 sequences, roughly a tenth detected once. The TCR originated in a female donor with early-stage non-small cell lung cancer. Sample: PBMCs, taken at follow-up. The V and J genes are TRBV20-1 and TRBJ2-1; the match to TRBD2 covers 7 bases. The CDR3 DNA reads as TGCAGTGCTGGACTAGTTAGTCATAAGCAGTTCTTC. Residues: CSAGLVSHKQFF.